Given below is one T cell receptor beta chain in context. The data derive from a study of blood T cell repertoires in COVID-19. Study-wide background: The United States, Italy and Spain provided the acute and convalescent COVID-19 samples. Sample material is recorded as cDNA or gDNA derived from T cells, B-cell-depleted T cells, or PBMCs.

This CDR3 region has 15 residues. Germline V gene lookup returns CDR1 LNHDA and CDR2 SQIVND (reference sequence). The J segment lost 0 bases and the V segment lost 5 bases, leaving 7 bases of the junction unmatched. Methods used by the authors: Amplification from reference gene primers served as the basis for estimated nucleated cell counts. Repertoires were generated with immunoSEQ multiplex PCR, while TCRdb's copy carries only in-frame clones and drops some. D and trimming were read from the DNA, whereas the V and J calls and clone size are those reported in that table. Of some 190,000 clones in the sample, more than 80% were seen once.

This receptor was taken from a woman aged 60 to 75 with acute or convalescent COVID-19. The V and J genes are TRBV19 and TRBJ2-7; 7 nucleotides match TRBD1. Sequencing was performed on peripheral blood. The CDR3 sequence: CASSPGQDLSYEQYF. The DNA for the CDR3 is TGTGCCAGTAGTCCCGGACAGGACCTCTCCTACGAGCAGTACTTC.